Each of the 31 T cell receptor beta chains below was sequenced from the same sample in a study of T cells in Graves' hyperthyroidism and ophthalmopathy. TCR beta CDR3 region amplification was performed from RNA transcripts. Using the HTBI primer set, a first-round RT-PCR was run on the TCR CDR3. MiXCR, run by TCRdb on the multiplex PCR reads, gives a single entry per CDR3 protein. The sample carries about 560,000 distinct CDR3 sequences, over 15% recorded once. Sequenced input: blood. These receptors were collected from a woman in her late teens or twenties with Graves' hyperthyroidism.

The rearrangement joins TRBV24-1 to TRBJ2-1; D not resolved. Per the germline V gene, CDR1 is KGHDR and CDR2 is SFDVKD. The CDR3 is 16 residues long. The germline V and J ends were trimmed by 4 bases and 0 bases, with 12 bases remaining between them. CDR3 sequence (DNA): TGTGCCACCAGTGACCAGGACGCGTACTCCTACAATGAGCAGTTCTTC. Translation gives CATSDQDAYSYNEQFF.

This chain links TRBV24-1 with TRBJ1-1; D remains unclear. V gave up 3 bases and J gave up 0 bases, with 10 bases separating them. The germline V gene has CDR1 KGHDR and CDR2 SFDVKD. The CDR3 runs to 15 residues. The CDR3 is CATSDSREVNTEAFF. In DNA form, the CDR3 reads TGTGCCACCAGTGATAGTCGGGAGGTGAACACTGAAGCTTTCTTT.

CDR3 in amino acids: CAISSVAGSTNEKLFF. CDR3 coding DNA: TGTGCCATCAGTTCGGTCGCCGGATCCACTAATGAAAAACTGTTTTTT. The chain carries TRBV10-3 and TRBJ1-4; D is unclear. The V gene lost 5 bases and the J gene lost 2 bases, with 15 bases spanning the gap. Per the germline V gene, CDR1 is ENHRY and CDR2 is SYGVKD. The CDR3 is 16 residues long.

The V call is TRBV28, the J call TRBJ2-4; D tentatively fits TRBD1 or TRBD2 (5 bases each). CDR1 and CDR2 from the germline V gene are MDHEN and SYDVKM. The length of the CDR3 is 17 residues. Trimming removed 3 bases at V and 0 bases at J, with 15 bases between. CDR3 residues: CASSFHGAGLAKNIQYF. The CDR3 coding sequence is TGTGCCAGCAGTTTCCATGGGGCCGGACTAGCCAAAAACATTCAGTACTTC.

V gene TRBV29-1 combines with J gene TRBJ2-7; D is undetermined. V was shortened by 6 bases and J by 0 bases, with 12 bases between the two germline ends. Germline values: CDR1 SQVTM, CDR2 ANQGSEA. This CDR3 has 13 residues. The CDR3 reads CSVSDSLSYEQYF. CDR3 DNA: TGCAGCGTCTCCGACTCGCTCTCCTACGAGCAGTACTTC.

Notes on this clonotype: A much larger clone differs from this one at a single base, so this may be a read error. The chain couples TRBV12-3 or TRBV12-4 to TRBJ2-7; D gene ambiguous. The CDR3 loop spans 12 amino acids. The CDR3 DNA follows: TGTGCCTGCAGCTCTCACCCCTACGAGCAGTACTTC. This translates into CACSSHPYEQYF.

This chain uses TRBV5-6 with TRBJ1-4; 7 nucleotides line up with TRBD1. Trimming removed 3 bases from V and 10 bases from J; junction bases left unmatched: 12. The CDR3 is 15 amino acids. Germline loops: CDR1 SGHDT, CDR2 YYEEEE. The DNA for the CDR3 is TGTGCCAGCAGCTCCTGGGACAGCGGTGCGGTAAAACTGTTTTTT. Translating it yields CASSSWDSGAVKLFF.

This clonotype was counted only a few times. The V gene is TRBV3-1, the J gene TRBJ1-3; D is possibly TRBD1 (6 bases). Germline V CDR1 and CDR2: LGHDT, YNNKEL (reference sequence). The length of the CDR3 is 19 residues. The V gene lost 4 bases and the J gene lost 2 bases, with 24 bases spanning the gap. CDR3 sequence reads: CASSPPWDIRLSAGNTIYF. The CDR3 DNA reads TGTGCCAGCAGCCCTCCCTGGGACATTCGATTGAGCGCTGGAAACACCATATATTTT. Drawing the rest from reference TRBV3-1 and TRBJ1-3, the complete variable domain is DTAVSQTPKYLVTQMGNDKSIKCEQNLGHDTMYWYKQDSKKFLKIMFSYNNKELIINETVPNRFSPKSPDKAHLNLHINSLELGDSAVYFCASSPPWDIRLSAGNTIYFGEGSWLTVV.

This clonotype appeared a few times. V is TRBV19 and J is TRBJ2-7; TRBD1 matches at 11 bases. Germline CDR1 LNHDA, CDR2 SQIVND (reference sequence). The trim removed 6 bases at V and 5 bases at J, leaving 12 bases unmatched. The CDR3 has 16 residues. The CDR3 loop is CASRYRDRGNSDEQYF. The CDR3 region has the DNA TGTGCCAGTAGGTACCGGGACAGGGGGAATAGCGACGAGCAGTACTTC.

The CDR3 protein is CASSKDLNSYEQYF. The CDR3 DNA sequence: TGTGCCAGTAGTAAGGATCTTAACTCCTACGAGCAGTACTTC. The chain combines TRBV19 with TRBJ2-7; D is ambiguous. The germline V and J ends were trimmed by 4 bases and 0 bases, with 10 bases remaining between them. The V gene's germline CDR1 is LNHDA and CDR2 SQIVND (reference sequence). The CDR3 runs to 14 residues.

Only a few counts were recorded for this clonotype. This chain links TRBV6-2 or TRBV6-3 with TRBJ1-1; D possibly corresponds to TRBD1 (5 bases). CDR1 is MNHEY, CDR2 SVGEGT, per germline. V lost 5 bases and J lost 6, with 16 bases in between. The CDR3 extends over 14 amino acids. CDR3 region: CASSTRTFGAEAFF. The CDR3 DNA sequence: TGTGCCAGCAGTACCCGGACATTTGGCGCTGAAGCTTTCTTT.

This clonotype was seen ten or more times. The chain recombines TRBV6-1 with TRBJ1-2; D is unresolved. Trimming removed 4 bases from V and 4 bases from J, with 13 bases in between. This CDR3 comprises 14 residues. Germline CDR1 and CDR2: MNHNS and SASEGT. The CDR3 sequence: CASSVNTVSYGYTF. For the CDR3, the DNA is TGTGCCAGCAGTGTCAACACAGTAAGCTATGGCTACACCTTC.

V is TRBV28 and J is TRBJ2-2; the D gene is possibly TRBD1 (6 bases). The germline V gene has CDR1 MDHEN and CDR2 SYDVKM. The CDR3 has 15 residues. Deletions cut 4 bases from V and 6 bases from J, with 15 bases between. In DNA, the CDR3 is TGTGCCAGCAGTTATAGCCGACAGGTCTCCGGGGAGCTGTTTTTT. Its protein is CASSYSRQVSGELFF.

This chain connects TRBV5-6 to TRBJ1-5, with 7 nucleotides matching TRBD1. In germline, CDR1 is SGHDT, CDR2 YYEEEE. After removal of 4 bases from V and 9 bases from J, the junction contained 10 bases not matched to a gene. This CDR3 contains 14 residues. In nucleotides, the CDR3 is TGTGCCAGCAGCCCGGGGGACAGCCTGCGGCCCCAGCATTTT. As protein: CASSPGDSLRPQHF.

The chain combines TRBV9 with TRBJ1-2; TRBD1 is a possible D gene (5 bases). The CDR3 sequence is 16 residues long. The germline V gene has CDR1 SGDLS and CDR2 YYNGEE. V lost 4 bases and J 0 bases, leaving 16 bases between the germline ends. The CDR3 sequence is CASSTSETTANYGYTF. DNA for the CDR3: TGTGCCAGCAGCACCTCAGAGACGACAGCTAACTATGGCTACACCTTC.

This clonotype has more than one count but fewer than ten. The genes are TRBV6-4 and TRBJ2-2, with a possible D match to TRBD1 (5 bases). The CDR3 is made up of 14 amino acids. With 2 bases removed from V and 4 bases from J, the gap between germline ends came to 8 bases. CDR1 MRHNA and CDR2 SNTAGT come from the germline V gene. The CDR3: CASSDIGATGELFF. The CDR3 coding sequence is TGTGCCAGCAGTGACATTGGGGCCACCGGGGAGCTGTTTTTT.

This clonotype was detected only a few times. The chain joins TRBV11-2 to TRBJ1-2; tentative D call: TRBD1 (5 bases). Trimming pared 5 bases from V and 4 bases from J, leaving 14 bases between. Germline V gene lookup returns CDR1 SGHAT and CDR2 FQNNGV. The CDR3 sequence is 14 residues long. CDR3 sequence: CASSPTGAFYGYTF. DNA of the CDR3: TGTGCCAGCAGCCCGACCGGGGCGTTCTATGGCTACACCTTC.

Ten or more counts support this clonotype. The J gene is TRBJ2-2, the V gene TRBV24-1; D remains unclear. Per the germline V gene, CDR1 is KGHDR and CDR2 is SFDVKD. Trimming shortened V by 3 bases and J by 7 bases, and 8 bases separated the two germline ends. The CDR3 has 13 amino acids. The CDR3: CATSDVGFGELFF. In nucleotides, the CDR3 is TGTGCCACCAGTGATGTGGGGTTCGGGGAGCTGTTTTTT.

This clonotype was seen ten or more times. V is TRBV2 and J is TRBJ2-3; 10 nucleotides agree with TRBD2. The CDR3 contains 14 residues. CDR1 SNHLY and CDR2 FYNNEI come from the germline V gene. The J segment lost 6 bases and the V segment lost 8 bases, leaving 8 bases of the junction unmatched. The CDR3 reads CASGVGLAYDTQYF. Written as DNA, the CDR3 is TGTGCCAGCGGGGTGGGACTAGCGTATGATACGCAGTATTTT.

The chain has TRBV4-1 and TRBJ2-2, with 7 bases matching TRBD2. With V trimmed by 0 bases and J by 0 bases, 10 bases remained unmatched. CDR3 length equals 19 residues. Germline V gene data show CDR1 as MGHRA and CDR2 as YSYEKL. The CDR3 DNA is TGCGCCAGCAGCCAAGAATCCCCGAGCGGGGCTGCGAACACCGGGGAGCTGTTTTTT. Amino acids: CASSQESPSGAANTGELFF.

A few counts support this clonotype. The CDR3 nucleotides read TGCAGTGCTAGAGGCCCCCGGACAGGGGATCTCCAAAAATATGGCTACACCTTC. Translating it yields CSARGPRTGDLQKYGYTF. The chain links TRBV20-1 to TRBJ1-2, with 9 nucleotides matching TRBD1. J lost 5 bases, V lost 1 base, and 17 bases had no gene match. CDR3 length: 18 residues. Germline V gene sequence: CDR1 DFQATT, CDR2 SNEGSKA (reference sequence).

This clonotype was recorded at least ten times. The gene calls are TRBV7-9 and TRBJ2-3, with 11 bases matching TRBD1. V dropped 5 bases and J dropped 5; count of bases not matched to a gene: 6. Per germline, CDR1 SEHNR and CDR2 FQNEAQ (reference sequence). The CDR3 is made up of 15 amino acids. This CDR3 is CASSAGTGGLDTQYF. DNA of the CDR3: TGTGCCAGCAGCGCCGGGACAGGGGGTTTAGATACGCAGTATTTT.

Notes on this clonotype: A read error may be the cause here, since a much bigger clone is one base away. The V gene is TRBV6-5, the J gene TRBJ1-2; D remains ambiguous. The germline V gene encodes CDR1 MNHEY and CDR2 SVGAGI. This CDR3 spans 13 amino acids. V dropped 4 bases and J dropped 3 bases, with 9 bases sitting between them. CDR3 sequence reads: CASSCTSYYGYTF. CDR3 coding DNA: TGTGCCAGCAGTTGTACAAGTTACTATGGCTACACCTTC.

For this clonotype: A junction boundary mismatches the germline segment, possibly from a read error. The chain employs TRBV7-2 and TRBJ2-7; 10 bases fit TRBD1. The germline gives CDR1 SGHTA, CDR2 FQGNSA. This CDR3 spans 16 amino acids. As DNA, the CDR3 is TGTGCCAGCAGCACACTACCGGGACAGGGGTCTTACGAGCAGTGCTTC. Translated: CASSTLPGQGSYEQCF.

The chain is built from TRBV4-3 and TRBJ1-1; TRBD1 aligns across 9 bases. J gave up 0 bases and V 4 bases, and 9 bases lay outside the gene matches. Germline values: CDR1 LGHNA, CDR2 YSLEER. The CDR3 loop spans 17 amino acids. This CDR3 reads CASSRTGEAAMNTEAFF. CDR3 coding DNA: TGCGCCAGCAGCCGGACAGGGGAAGCGGCTATGAACACTGAAGCTTTCTTT.

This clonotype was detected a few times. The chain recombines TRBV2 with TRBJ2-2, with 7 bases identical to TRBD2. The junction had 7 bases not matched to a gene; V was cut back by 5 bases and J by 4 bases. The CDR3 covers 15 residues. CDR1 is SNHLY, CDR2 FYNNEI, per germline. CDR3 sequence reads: CASSSASGFTGELFF. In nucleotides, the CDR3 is TGTGCCAGCAGTTCGGCTAGCGGCTTCACCGGGGAGCTGTTTTTT.

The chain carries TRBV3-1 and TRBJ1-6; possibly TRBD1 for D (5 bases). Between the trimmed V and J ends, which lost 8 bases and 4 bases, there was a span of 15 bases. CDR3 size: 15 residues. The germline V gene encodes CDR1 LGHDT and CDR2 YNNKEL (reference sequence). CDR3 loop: CASAEATDYNSPLHF. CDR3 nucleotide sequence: TGTGCCAGCGCCGAGGCGACAGATTATAATTCACCCCTCCACTTT.

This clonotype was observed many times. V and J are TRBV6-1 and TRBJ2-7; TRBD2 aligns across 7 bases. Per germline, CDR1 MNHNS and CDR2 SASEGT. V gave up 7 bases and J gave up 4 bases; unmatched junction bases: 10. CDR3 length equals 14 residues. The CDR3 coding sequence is TGTGCCAGCAAGGGACTACCGGTGGGGTACGAGCAGTACTTC. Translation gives CASKGLPVGYEQYF.

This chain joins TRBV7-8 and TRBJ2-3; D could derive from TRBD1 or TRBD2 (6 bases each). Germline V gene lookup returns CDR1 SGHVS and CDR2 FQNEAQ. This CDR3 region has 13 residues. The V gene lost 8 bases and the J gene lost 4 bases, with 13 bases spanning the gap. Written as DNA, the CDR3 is TGTGCCAGCGGACCAGGGGACTCAGATACGCAGTATTTT. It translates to CASGPGDSDTQYF.

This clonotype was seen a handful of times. CDR3 nucleotide sequence: TGTGCCAGCAGTGAACAGGGAGGGGCCACAGATACGCAGTATTTT. This gives the protein CASSEQGGATDTQYF. This chain uses TRBV6-1 with TRBJ2-3, with 7 positions matching TRBD2. The germline gives CDR1 MNHNS, CDR2 SASEGT. The length of the CDR3 is 15 residues. Unmatched junction bases numbered 4, after V lost 2 bases and J lost 2 bases.

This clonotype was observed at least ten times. CDR3 sequence reads: CASSLRTVAGPSSQETQYF. As DNA, the CDR3 is TGTGCCAGCAGCTTACGGACAGTAGCGGGACCGTCTTCGCAAGAGACCCAGTACTTC. The chain has TRBV7-6 and TRBJ2-5; 8 positions match TRBD2. Germline V gives CDR1 SGHVS, CDR2 FNYEAQ. This CDR3 has 19 amino acids. The ends lost 2 bases at V and 2 bases at J; junction bases unmatched: 16.